Listed here are 10 T cell receptor beta chains from one sample, sequenced in a study of T cell responses to AZD1222 COVID-19 vaccine. Sequencing used immunoSEQ multiplex PCR; TCRdb keeps in-frame clones, though not all of them. The table has about 140,000 clones, 75% to 90% seen once. The source material was peripheral blood, sampled on day 0 of AZD1222 vaccination. The receptors stem from an adult in good health.

The rearrangement links TRBV13 to TRBJ2-1; 9 nucleotides agree with TRBD2. This CDR3 contains 15 residues. Germline CDR1 reads PRHDT; CDR2 reads FYEKMQ (reference sequence). Trimming removed 0 bases from V and 6 bases from J; junction bases left unmatched: 3. The CDR3 nucleotides are TGTGCCAGCAGCTTAGGAAGCGGGGGGCTCAATGAGCAGTTCTTC. It codes for CASSLGSGGLNEQFF.

CDR3 bases: TGTGCCAGCAGCTTACAGGTCCCACTGAGCTCTGGAAACACCATATATTTT. Its protein product is CASSLQVPLSSGNTIYF. The chain has TRBV7-8 and TRBJ1-3; no definite D call. V shed 2 bases and J shed 0 bases, with 14 bases lying between them. The CDR3 runs to 17 residues. CDR1 and CDR2 from the germline V gene are SGHVS and FQNEAQ.

This clone was counted between two and nine times. The CDR3 protein is CASRGQGRTYEQYF. The CDR3 DNA follows: TGTGCCAGCAGGGGACAGGGCCGGACTTACGAGCAGTACTTC. The rearrangement joins TRBV27 to TRBJ2-7; 9 bases agree with TRBD1. The CDR3 is 14 residues long. From germline, CDR1 is MNHEY and CDR2 SMNVEV (reference sequence). V lost 6 bases to trimming and J lost 4 bases; unmatched junction nucleotides: 7.

The chain is built from TRBV5-4 and TRBJ2-2, with 10 bases identical to TRBD1. The CDR3 is 15 amino acids. Per germline, CDR1 SGHNT and CDR2 YYREEE (reference sequence). With 4 bases clipped from V and 5 bases from J, the junction kept 5 bases outside the gene matches. CDR3 loop: CASSLTGGRTGELFF. The CDR3 nucleotides read TGTGCCAGCAGCCTGACAGGGGGCAGGACCGGGGAGCTGTTTTTT.

The DNA for the CDR3 is TGCGCCAGCAGTGAGAGGAGGACTGATGGGAACACTGAAGCTTTCTTT. Translation: CASSERRTDGNTEAFF. The chain joins TRBV10-1 to TRBJ1-1; D not certain. The length of the CDR3 is 16 residues. Per the germline V gene, CDR1 is WNHNN and CDR2 is SYGVQD (reference sequence). V dropped 2 bases and J dropped 1 base, with 14 bases sitting between them.

This clone was seen just once. The chain combines TRBV7-9 with TRBJ1-4; D is possibly TRBD1 (6 bases). Germline V CDR1 and CDR2: SEHNR, FQNEAQ (reference sequence). The ends were cut back, 5 bases at V and 7 bases at J, with 17 bases in the middle. CDR3 length equals 15 residues. Here the CDR3 DNA reads TGTGCCAGCAGCCCCCTGGGGGGCGGAATTGAAAAACTGTTTTTT. It codes for CASSPLGGGIEKLFF.

The chain's CDR3 is CSVQSGYTF. CDR3 DNA sequence: TGCAGCGTTCAGAGCGGCTACACCTTC. The chain uses TRBV29-1 and TRBJ1-2; D is unclear. CDR3 length: 9 amino acids. The germline V and J ends were trimmed by 5 bases and 8 bases, with 6 bases remaining between them. CDR1 is SQVTM, CDR2 ANQGSEA, per germline.

This clone was counted a single time. The rearrangement links TRBV5-4 to TRBJ2-5; D is perhaps TRBD2 (5 bases). CDR1 and CDR2 (germline): SGHNT, YYREEE (reference sequence). Trimming pared 3 bases from V and 4 bases from J, leaving 16 bases between. This CDR3 contains 15 residues. The CDR3: CASSSSTKSRETQYF. As DNA, the CDR3 is TGTGCCAGCAGCTCGTCGACTAAGTCCCGAGAGACCCAGTACTTC. The full variable domain, with the rest looked up from reference TRBV5-4 and TRBJ2-5, is ETGVTQSPTHLIKTRGQQVTLRCSSQSGHNTVSWYQQALGQGPQFIFQYYREEENGRGNFPPRFSGLQFPNYSSELNVNALELDDSALYLCASSSSTKSRETQYFGPGTRLLVL.

This clone has a handful of counts. V is TRBV3-1 (or the pseudogene TRBV3-2) and J is TRBJ1-1; a weak D match, TRBD1 (5 bases). CDR1 and CDR2 (germline): LGHDT, YNNKEL (reference sequence). The CDR3 consists of 11 residues. Between the trimmed V and J ends, which lost 5 bases and 6 bases, there was a span of 7 bases. CDR3 bases: TGTGCCAGCAGCACAGGAGCTGAAGCTTTCTTT. It yields the protein CASSTGAEAFF.

The chain couples TRBV20-1 to TRBJ2-7; no reliable D call. Between the trimmed V and J ends, which lost 1 base and 3 bases, there was a span of 4 bases. Germline CDR1 and CDR2: DFQATT and SNEGSKA (reference sequence). The CDR3 consists of 11 residues. The CDR3 region is CSARGSYEQYF. The DNA of the CDR3 is TGCAGTGCTAGAGGCAGCTACGAGCAGTACTTC.